Each of the 12 T cell receptor beta chains below was sequenced from the same sample in a study of shared clonotypes between healthy human individuals. TCRdb keeps only in-frame clones here, not all; method: immunoSEQ multiplex PCR. Of around 2,100,000 clones in the sample, about 95% were seen once. Naive CD8 cells were CD45RO-negative, positively selected for CCR7, excluding terminally differentiated effector memory CD45RA+ cells. The sequenced sample was naive CD8+ T cells sorted from blood. These receptors originate from a man between 18 and 29 years old in good health.

V and J are TRBV7-9 and TRBJ2-5; 11 bases map to TRBD2. The CDR3 consists of 17 residues. The V gene's germline CDR1 is SEHNR and CDR2 FQNEAQ (reference sequence). V shed 5 bases and J 4 bases; nucleotides not matched to a gene: 12. The DNA for the CDR3 is TGTGCCAGCAGCCAAGCGGGACTAGCGGAGCTCACAGAGACCCAGTACTTC. Amino acids: CASSQAGLAELTETQYF.

DNA for the CDR3: TGTGCCAGTAGTATCGGGGCAGTGGAGGGATTGAACACTGAAGCTTTCTTT. Protein sequence: CASSIGAVEGLNTEAFF. V is TRBV19 and J is TRBJ1-1; the D gene is possibly TRBD1 (5 bases). Germline values: CDR1 LNHDA, CDR2 SQIVND (reference sequence). The CDR3 is 17 residues long. V was clipped by 3 bases and J by 0 bases, with 17 bases between them.

The rearrangement joins TRBV7-9 to TRBJ2-7; D gene unclear. Trimming removed 0 bases at V and 0 bases at J, with 6 bases between. The CDR3 has 14 residues. The germline gives CDR1 SEHNR, CDR2 FQNEAQ (reference sequence). CDR3 sequence: CASSLAYLSYEQYF. Here the CDR3 DNA reads TGTGCCAGCAGCTTAGCATACCTCTCCTACGAGCAGTACTTC.

CDR3 region: CASSSQVEQFF. Here the CDR3 DNA reads TGCGCCAGCAGCTCCCAAGTTGAGCAGTTCTTC. The chain links TRBV5-1 to TRBJ2-1; D ambiguous. The CDR3 length is 11 residues. Germline values: CDR1 SGHRS, CDR2 YFSETQ. V lost 3 bases to trimming and J lost 9 bases, with 7 bases between them.

With respect to this clone: This sample also contains other DNA sequences that code for the same CDR3. This chain uses TRBV30 with TRBJ2-3, with 9 bases matching TRBD2. Trimming cost V 0 bases and J 5 bases; bases outside gene matches: 3. CDR3 length: 14 amino acids. Per the germline V gene, CDR1 is GTSNPN and CDR2 is SVGIG (reference sequence). The CDR3 spells CAWSVGAGGDTQYF. The CDR3 nucleotides read TGTGCCTGGAGTGTAGGAGCGGGAGGAGATACGCAGTATTTT.

V and J are TRBV7-8 and TRBJ2-7, with D possibly called TRBD1 or TRBD2 (6 bases each). The CDR3 has 16 amino acids. Germline V gene lookup returns CDR1 SGHVS and CDR2 FQNEAQ. The ends were cut back, 1 base at V and 2 bases at J, with 15 bases in the middle. CDR3 in amino acids: CASSLGTGRTAYEQYF. DNA of the CDR3: TGTGCCAGCAGCTTAGGAACAGGGAGGACGGCCTACGAGCAGTACTTC. The complete variable domain, with remaining parts taken from reference TRBV7-8 and TRBJ2-7, reads GAGVSQSPRYKVAKRGQDVALRCDPISGHVSLFWYQQALGQGPEFLTYFQNEAQLDKSGLPSDRFFAERPEGSVSTLKIQRTQQEDSAVYLCASSLGTGRTAYEQYFGPGTRLTVT.

CDR3 DNA sequence: TGTGCCACCAGAGACAGGGGCTCTGGTGAGCAGTACTTC. This encodes CATRDRGSGEQYF. This chain uses TRBV15 with TRBJ2-7; TRBD1 matches 8 bases. Per the germline V gene, CDR1 is LNHNV and CDR2 is YYDKDF (reference sequence). The trim removed 6 bases at V and 7 bases at J, leaving 8 bases unmatched. The CDR3 is 13 residues long.

The V and J genes are TRBV7-6 and TRBJ2-7; 10 nucleotides line up with TRBD2. Germline V CDR1 and CDR2: SGHVS, FNYEAQ. V shed 4 bases, J shed 1 base, and the junction held 10 bases outside the gene matches. The CDR3 is made up of 17 amino acids. The CDR3 coding sequence is TGTGCCAGCAGCTCCGGACCGGGACTAGCGTCGTCCTACGAGCAGTACTTC. The encoded protein is CASSSGPGLASSYEQYF.

This sequence joins TRBV21-1 and TRBJ1-2. TRBV21-1 is deemed a pseudogene. The CDR3 totals 16 residues. The CDR3 bases are TGTGCCAGCAGCAAGAGGGCCTTGGGGATTAACTATGGCTACACCTTC. This codes for CASSKRALGINYGYTF.

Details on this clone: Within the sample, other DNA sequences also encode this same CDR3. This rearrangement joins TRBV5-6 to TRBJ2-7, with D possibly being TRBD1 or TRBD2 (5 bases each). The ends were cut back, 1 base at V and 5 bases at J, with 10 bases in the middle. The germline V gene has CDR1 SGHDT and CDR2 YYEEEE. The CDR3 consists of 13 residues. The DNA for the CDR3 is TGTGCCAGCAGCTTGCTCGAGGGGAACGAGCAGTACTTC. It is translated as CASSLLEGNEQYF.

This chain connects TRBV28 to TRBJ1-2; D gene unclear. The germline V gene encodes CDR1 MDHEN and CDR2 SYDVKM. The CDR3 is 17 residues long. V dropped 5 bases and J dropped 0 bases, with 19 bases sitting between them. The CDR3 DNA sequence: TGTGCCAGCAGTGGGGTGGCCGAGCACTGGGCTAACTATGGCTACACCTTC. Translating it yields CASSGVAEHWANYGYTF.

This clone was seen once. The chain recombines TRBV27 with TRBJ1-5; a weak D match, TRBD1 (5 bases). The CDR3 is made up of 14 amino acids. Per the germline V gene, CDR1 is MNHEY and CDR2 is SMNVEV (reference sequence). V was trimmed by 5 bases and J by 7 bases, leaving 15 bases between them. This CDR3 is CASSPGTAGQPQHF. CDR3 coding DNA: TGTGCCAGCAGTCCCGGGACGGCCGGACAGCCCCAGCATTTT.